The rows below give T cell receptor beta chains drawn from one sample of a study of cytomegalovirus exposure and HLA in healthy donors. Method: immunoSEQ multiplex PCR; TCRdb's copy keeps in-frame clones and lacks some. Of roughly 180,000 clones in the sample, roughly 8.7% are singletons; the top ten hold 1% to 1.5%. The specimen was PBMCs. All receptors come from a woman aged 25 to 45 in good health and CMV-seropositive. CDR3s include the opening cysteine and the closing phenylalanine or tryptophan. Each record gives: J gene, V gene, D gene, clone size, CDR3 protein, CDR3 DNA. A D gene is named only where the DNA matches it firmly. Size is omitted from some rows. Given values are once, few, many or a class for expanded clones.

TRBJ2-1 | TRBV19 | . | . | CASSKGDDEQFF | TGTGCCAGTAGTAAGGGGGACGATGAGCAGTTCTTC
TRBJ2-6 | TRBV9 | . | . | CASSVVGGSGANVLTF | TGTGCCAGCAGCGTAGTTGGAGGCTCTGGGGCCAACGTCCTGACTTTC
TRBJ2-2 | TRBV5-6 | TRBD1 | few | CASSSHDRGGNTGELFF | TGTGCCAGCAGCTCCCATGACAGGGGAGGGAACACCGGGGAGCTGTTTTTT
TRBJ2-5 | TRBV7-3 | . | few | CASSLMGGGGSETQYF | TGTGCCAGCAGCTTAATGGGTGGAGGCGGGTCAGAGACCCAGTACTTC
TRBJ2-2 | TRBV5-1 | . | . | CASSLTPGAYTGELFF | TGCGCCAGCAGCTTAACACCAGGGGCGTACACCGGGGAGCTGTTTTTT
TRBJ2-7 | TRBV13 | TRBD2 | . | CASSPTIAGDYEQYF | TGTGCCAGCAGCCCGACCATAGCGGGAGACTACGAGCAGTACTTC
TRBJ2-7 | TRBV5-1 | TRBD1 | . | CASSWTGDYEQYF | TGCGCCAGCAGCTGGACAGGAGACTACGAGCAGTACTTC
TRBJ2-2 | TRBV7-9 | TRBD2 | few | CASSSPGLAGVRDTGELFF | TGTGCCAGCAGCTCCCCGGGACTAGCGGGAGTTCGGGACACCGGGGAGCTGTTTTTT
TRBJ1-6 | TRBV30 | . | . | CASRRDDNSPLHF | TGTGCCTCGCGGCGGGACGATAATTCACCCCTCCACTTT
TRBJ1-1 | TRBV19 | . | . | CASTTSGNTEAFF | TGTGCCAGTACCACCTCGGGGAACACTGAAGCTTTCTTT
TRBJ1-2 | TRBV29-1 | . | . | CSLGADYGYTF | TGCAGCCTGGGGGCGGATTATGGCTACACCTTC
TRBJ1-5 | TRBV6-6 | TRBD1 | few | CASIPGQGAFNQPQHF | TGTGCCAGCATTCCGGGACAGGGGGCTTTTAATCAGCCCCAGCATTTT
TRBJ2-1 | TRBV18 | TRBD2 | . | CASSRLAGGPGVEENEQFF | TGTGCCAGCTCCCGGCTAGCGGGAGGGCCCGGGGTAGAGGAAAATGAGCAGTTCTTC
TRBJ2-7 | TRBV2 | . | few | CASSDESGEQYF | TGTGCCAGCAGTGACGAGTCCGGCGAGCAGTACTTC
TRBJ2-7 | TRBV7-2 | . | . | CASSLGLTGSYEQYF | TGTGCCAGCAGCTTGGGACTCACTGGTTCCTACGAGCAGTACTTC
TRBJ1-1 | TRBV5-6 | . | . | CASSLVRQGSTEAFF | TGTGCCAGCAGCTTGGTACGGCAGGGGAGCACTGAAGCTTTCTTT
TRBJ2-7 | TRBV11-2 | TRBD1 | few | CASSSSGTAYEQYF | TGTGCCAGCAGCTCGTCCGGGACAGCCTACGAGCAGTACTTC
TRBJ2-3 | TRBV30 | . | . | CAWSIASSADTQYF | TGTGCCTGGAGTATCGCGTCCTCCGCAGATACGCAGTATTTT
TRBJ2-7 | TRBV10-1 | TRBD1 | . | CASSNRDRDGEQYF | TGCGCCAGCAGCAACCGGGACAGGGATGGCGAGCAGTACTTC
TRBJ2-5 | TRBV7-8 | . | . | CASSAGQSGRETQYF | TGTGCCAGCAGCGCCGGACAGTCAGGACGGGAGACCCAGTACTTC
TRBJ2-7 | TRBV30 | . | . | CAWTATVGQEQYF | TGTGCCTGGACTGCCACCGTGGGGCAGGAGCAGTACTTC
TRBJ2-1 | TRBV6-5 | TRBD2 | few | CASRPGTSREQFF | TGTGCCAGCAGACCCGGGACTAGCAGAGAGCAGTTCTTC
TRBJ2-7 | TRBV7-9 | TRBD2 | . | CASSSPGGDGSYEQYF | TGTGCCAGCAGCTCCCCGGGGGGGGACGGCTCCTACGAGCAGTACTTC
TRBJ1-3 | TRBV4-1 | TRBD1 | few | CASSPRDRVSGNTIYF | TGCGCCAGCAGCCCCCGGGACAGGGTCTCTGGAAACACCATATATTTT
TRBJ2-7 | TRBV2 | . | . | CASSRDFLGSSYEQYF | TGTGCCAGCAGTCGGGACTTCCTGGGGAGCTCCTACGAGCAGTACTTC